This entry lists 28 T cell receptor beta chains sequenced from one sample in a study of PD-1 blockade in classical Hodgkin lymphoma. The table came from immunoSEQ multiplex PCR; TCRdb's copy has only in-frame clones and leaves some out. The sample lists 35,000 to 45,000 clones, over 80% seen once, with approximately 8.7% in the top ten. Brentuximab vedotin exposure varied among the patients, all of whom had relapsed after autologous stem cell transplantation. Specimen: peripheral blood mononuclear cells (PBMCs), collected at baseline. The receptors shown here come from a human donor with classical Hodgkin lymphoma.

CDR3 amino acids: CAIRGSGREGADTQYF. The CDR3 region has the DNA TGTGCCATCAGGGGTAGCGGGAGAGAAGGGGCAGATACGCAGTATTTT. The V gene is TRBV10-3, the J gene TRBJ2-3; TRBD2 matches 9 bases. CDR1 and CDR2 (germline): ENHRY, SYGVKD. The CDR3 loop spans 16 amino acids. V lost 6 bases to trimming and J lost 4 bases; unmatched junction nucleotides: 11.

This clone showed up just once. DNA of the CDR3: TGCGCCAGCAGCTTGGAGCGGGGGGGAGTTTACGAGCAGTACTTC. It yields the protein CASSLERGGVYEQYF. The rearrangement links TRBV5-1 to TRBJ2-7, with TRBD2 matching over 10 bases. The germline CDR1 and CDR2 sequences are SGHRS and YFSETQ. Trimming took 0 bases from V and 4 from J; bases not matched to a gene: 4. The CDR3 runs to 15 residues.

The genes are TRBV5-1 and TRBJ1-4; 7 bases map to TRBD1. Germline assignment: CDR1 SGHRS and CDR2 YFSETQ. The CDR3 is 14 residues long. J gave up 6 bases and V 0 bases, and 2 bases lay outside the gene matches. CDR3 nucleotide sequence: TGCGCCAGCAGCTTGGCCCAGGGGGATGAAAAACTGTTTTTT. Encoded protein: CASSLAQGDEKLFF.

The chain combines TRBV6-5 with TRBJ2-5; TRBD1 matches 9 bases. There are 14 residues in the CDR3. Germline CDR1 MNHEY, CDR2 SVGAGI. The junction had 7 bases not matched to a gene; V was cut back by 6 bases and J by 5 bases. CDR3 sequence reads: CASSRGTGRETQYF. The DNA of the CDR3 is TGTGCCAGCAGCCGAGGGACAGGGAGGGAGACCCAGTACTTC.

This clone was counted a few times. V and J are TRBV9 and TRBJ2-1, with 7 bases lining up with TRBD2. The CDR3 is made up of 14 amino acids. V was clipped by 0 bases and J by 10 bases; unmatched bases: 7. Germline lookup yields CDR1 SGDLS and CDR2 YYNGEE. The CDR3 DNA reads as TGTGCCAGCAGCGTAGGCGGGAGAGCTGGCGAGCAGTTCTTC. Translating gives CASSVGGRAGEQFF.

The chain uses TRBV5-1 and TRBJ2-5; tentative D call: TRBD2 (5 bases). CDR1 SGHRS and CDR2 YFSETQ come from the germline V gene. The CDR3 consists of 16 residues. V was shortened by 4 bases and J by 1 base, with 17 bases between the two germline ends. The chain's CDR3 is CASSREAAEIQETQYF. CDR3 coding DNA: TGCGCCAGCAGCCGCGAAGCGGCGGAGATCCAAGAGACCCAGTACTTC.

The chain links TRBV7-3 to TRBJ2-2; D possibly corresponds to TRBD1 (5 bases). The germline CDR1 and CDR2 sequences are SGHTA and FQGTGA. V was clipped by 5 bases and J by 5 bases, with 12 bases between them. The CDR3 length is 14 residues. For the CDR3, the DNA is TGTGCCAGCAGCGGGCAGGGTAGGACCGGGGAGCTGTTTTTT. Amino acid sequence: CASSGQGRTGELFF. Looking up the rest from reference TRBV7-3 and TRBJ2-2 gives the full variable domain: GAGVSQTPSNKVTEKGKYVELRCDPISGHTALYWYRQSLGQGPEFLIYFQGTGAADDSGLPNDRFFAVRPEGSVSTLKIQRTERGDSAVYLCASSGQGRTGELFFGEGSRLTVL.

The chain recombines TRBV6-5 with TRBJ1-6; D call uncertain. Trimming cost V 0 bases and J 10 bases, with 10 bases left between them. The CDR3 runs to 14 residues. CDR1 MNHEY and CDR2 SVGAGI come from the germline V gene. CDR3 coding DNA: TGTGCCAGCAGTTACTCGTCCCGATTATCACCCCTCCACTTT. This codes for CASSYSSRLSPLHF.

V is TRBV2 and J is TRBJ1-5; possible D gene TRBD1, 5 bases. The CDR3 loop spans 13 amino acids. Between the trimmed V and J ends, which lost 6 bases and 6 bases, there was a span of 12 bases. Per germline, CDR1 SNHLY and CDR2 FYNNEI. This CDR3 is CASRRARAQPQHF. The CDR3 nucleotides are TGTGCCAGCAGGAGGGCCAGGGCTCAGCCCCAGCATTTT.

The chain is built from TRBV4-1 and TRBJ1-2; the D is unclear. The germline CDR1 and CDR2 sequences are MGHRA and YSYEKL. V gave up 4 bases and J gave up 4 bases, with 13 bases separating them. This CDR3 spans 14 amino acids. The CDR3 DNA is TGCGCCAGCAGCCCCCGGGTTGAGGGCTATGGCTACACCTTC. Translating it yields CASSPRVEGYGYTF.

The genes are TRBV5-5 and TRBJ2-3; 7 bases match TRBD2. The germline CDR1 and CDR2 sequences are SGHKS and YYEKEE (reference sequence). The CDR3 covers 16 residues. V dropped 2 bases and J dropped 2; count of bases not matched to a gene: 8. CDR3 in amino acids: CASSLIGGGNTDTQYF. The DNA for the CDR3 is TGTGCCAGCAGCTTAATCGGCGGGGGAAACACAGATACGCAGTATTTT.

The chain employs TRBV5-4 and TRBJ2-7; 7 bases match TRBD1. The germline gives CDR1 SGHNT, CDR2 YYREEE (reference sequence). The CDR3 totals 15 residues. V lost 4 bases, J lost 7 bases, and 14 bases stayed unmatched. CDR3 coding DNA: TGTGCCAGCAGCCCCTCACCCGACAGGGTAAAGGAGCAGTACTTC. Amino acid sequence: CASSPSPDRVKEQYF.

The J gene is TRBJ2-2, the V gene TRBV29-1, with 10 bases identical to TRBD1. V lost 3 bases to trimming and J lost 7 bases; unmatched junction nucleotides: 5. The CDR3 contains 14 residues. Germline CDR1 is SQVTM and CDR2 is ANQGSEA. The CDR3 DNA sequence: TGCAGCGTTGAGGGGACAGGGGACGGCGGGGAGCTGTTTTTT. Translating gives CSVEGTGDGGELFF.

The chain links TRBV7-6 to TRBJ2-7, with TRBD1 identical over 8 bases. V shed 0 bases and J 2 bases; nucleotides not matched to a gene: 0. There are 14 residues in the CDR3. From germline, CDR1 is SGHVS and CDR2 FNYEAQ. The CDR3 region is CASSLADRAYEQYF. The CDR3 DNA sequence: TGTGCCAGCAGCTTAGCGGACAGGGCCTACGAGCAGTACTTC.

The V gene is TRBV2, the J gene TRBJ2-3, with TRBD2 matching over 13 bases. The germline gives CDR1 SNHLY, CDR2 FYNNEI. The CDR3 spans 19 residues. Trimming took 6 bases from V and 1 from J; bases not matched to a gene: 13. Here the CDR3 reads CASRPGEGTSGKGTDTQYF. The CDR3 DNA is TGTGCCAGCAGGCCGGGGGAGGGGACTAGCGGGAAGGGCACAGATACGCAGTATTTT. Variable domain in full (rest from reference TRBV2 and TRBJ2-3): EPEVTQTPSHQVTQMGQEVILRCVPISNHLYFYWYRQILGQKVEFLVSFYNNEISEKSEIFDDQFSVERPDGSNFTLKIRSTKLEDSAMYFCASRPGEGTSGKGTDTQYFGPGTRLTVL.

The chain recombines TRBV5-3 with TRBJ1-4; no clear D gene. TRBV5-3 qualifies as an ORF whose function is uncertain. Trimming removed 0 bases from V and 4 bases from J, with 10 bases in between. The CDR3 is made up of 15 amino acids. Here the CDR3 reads CARSLEGFDNEKLFF. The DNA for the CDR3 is TGTGCCAGAAGCTTGGAAGGGTTTGATAATGAAAAACTGTTTTTT.

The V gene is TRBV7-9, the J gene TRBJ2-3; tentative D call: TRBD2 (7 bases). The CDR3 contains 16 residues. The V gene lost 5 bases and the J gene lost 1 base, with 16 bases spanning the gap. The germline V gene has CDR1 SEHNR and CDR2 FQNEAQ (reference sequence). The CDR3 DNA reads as TGTGCCAGCAGCGTGTCGGGGGGCCGTGGCACAGATACGCAGTATTTT. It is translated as CASSVSGGRGTDTQYF. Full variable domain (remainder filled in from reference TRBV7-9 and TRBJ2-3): DTGVSQNPRHKITKRGQNVTFRCDPISEHNRLYWYRQTLGQGPEFLTYFQNEAQLEKSRLLSDRFSAERPKGSFSTLEIQRTEQGDSAMYLCASSVSGGRGTDTQYFGPGTRLTVL.

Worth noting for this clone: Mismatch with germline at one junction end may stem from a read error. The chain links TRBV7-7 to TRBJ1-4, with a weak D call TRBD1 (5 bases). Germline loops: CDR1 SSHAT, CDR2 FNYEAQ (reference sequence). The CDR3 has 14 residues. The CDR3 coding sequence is TGTGCTAGCAGCCGAGGGGCGCGGGATGAAAAACTGTTTTTT. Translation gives CASSRGARDEKLFF. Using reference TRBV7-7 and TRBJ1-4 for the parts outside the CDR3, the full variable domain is GAGVSQSPRYKVTKRGQDVTLRCDPISSHATLYWYQQALGQGPEFLTYFNYEAQPDKSGLPSDRFSAERPEGSISTLTIQRTEQRDSAMYRCASSRGARDEKLFFGSGTQLSVL.

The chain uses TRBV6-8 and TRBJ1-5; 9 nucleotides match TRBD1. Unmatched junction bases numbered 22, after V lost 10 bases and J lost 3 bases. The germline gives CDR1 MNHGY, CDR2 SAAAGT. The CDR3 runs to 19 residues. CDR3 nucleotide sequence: TGTGCCAATCGTTACATAGGACAGGGGCAACAGGTGGACAATCAGCCCCAGCATTTT. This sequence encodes CANRYIGQGQQVDNQPQHF.

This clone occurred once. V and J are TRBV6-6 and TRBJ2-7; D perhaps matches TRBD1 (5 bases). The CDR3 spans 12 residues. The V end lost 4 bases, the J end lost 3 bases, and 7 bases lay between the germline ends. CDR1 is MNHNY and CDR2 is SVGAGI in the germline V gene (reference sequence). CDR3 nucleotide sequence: TGTGCCAGCAGTTCACAGGTCTACGAGCAGTACTTC. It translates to CASSSQVYEQYF.

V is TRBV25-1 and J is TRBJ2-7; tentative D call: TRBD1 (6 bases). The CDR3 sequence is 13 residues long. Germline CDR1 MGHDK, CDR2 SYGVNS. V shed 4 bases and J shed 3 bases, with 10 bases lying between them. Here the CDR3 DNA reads TGTGCCAGCAGTGTAGGGGGTGGCTACGAGCAGTACTTC. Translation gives CASSVGGGYEQYF.

CDR3 DNA sequence: TGCGCCAGCAGCCAAGATCCGTCCGGGAAAAAGCAGTTCTTC. Amino acid sequence: CASSQDPSGKKQFF. This chain links TRBV4-3 with TRBJ2-1, with D possibly matching TRBD2 (5 bases). In germline, CDR1 is LGHNA, CDR2 YSLEER. The CDR3 has 14 residues. V shed 0 bases and J shed 11 bases, with 14 bases lying between them.

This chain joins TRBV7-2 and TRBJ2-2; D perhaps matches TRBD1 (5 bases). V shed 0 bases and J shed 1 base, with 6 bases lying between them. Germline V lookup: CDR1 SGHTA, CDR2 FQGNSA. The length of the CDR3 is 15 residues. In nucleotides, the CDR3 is TGTGCCAGCAGCTTAGCGGGGCTGAACACCGGGGAGCTGTTTTTT. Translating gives CASSLAGLNTGELFF.

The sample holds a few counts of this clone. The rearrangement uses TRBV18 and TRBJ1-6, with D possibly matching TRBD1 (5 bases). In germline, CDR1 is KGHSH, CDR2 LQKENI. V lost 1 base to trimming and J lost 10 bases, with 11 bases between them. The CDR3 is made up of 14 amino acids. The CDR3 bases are TGTGCCAGCTCACCACGGGACGTCGGCTCACCCCTCCACTTT. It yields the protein CASSPRDVGSPLHF.

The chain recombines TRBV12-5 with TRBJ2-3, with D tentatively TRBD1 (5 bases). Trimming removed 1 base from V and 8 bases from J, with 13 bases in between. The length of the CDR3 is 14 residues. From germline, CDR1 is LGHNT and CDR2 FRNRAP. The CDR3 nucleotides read TGTGCTAGTGGTTTGGCTCTTACAAGGGGTACGCAGTATTTT. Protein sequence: CASGLALTRGTQYF.

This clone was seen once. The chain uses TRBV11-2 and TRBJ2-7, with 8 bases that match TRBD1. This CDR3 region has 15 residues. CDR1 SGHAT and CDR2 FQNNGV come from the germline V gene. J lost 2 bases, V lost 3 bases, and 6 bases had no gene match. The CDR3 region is CASSFSQGVPYEQYF. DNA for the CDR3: TGTGCCAGCAGCTTCTCACAGGGGGTACCCTACGAGCAGTACTTC.

The CDR3 loop is CASSYSVGGQPQHF. CDR3 DNA sequence: TGTGCCAGCAGTTACTCCGTGGGGGGTCAGCCCCAGCATTTT. The chain is built from TRBV6-5 and TRBJ1-5, with D possibly TRBD1 on 5 matching bases. CDR1 is MNHEY and CDR2 is SVGAGI in the germline V gene. The CDR3 contains 14 residues. V lost 0 bases and J lost 6, with 9 bases in between.

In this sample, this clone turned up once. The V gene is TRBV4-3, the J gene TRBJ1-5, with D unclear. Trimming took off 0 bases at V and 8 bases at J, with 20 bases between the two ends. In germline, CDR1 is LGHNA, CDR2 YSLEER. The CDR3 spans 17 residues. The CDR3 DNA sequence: TGCGCCAGCAGCCAAGATCGGGGAGGCCAGCTGCCGGAGCCCCAGCATTTT. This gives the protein CASSQDRGGQLPEPQHF.